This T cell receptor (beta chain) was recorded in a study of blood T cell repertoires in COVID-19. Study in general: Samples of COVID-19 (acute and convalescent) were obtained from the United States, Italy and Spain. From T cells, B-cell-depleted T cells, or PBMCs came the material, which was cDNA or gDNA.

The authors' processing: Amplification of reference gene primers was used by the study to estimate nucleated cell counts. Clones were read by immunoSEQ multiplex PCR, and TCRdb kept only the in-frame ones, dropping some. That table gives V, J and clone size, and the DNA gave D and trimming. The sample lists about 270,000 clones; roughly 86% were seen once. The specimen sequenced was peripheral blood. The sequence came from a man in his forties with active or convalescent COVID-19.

The CDR3 spells CATSLDRAEVEQYF. The CDR3 coding sequence is TGTGCCACATCCCTCGACAGGGCGGAGGTCGAGCAGTACTTC. This chain uses TRBV10-3 with TRBJ2-7; 7 positions match TRBD1. Germline loops: CDR1 ENHRY, CDR2 SYGVKD. The CDR3 runs 14 residues. V shed 10 bases, J shed 6 bases, and the junction held 15 bases outside the gene matches.